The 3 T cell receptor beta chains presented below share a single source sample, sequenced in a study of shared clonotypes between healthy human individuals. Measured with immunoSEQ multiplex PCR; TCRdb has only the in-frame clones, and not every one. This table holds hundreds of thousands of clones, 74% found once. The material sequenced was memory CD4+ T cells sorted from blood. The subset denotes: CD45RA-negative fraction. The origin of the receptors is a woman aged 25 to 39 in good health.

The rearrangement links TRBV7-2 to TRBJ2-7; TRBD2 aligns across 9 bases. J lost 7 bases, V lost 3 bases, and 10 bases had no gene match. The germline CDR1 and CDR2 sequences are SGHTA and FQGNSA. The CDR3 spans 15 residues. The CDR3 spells CASSLVLAGSLEQYF. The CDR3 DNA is TGTGCCAGCAGCTTGGTACTAGCGGGCTCGTTGGAGCAGTACTTC.

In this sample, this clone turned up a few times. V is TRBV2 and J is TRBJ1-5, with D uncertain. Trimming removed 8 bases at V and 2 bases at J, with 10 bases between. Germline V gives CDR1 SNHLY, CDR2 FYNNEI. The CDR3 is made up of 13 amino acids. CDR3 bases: TGTGCCAGCTCCTACGGGGGCAATCAGCCCCAGCATTTT. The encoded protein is CASSYGGNQPQHF.

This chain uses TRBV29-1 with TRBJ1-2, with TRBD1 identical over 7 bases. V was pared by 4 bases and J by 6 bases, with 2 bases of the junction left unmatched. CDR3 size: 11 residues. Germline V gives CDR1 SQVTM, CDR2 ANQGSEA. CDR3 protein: CSVAGTDGYTF. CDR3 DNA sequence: TGCAGCGTTGCCGGGACAGATGGCTACACCTTC.